This TCR beta chain was retrieved from a study of blood T cell repertoires in COVID-19. Study at large: Spain, Italy and the United States supplied samples that represented acute and convalescent COVID-19.

The CDR3 runs 18 residues. V dropped 3 bases and J dropped 11; count of bases not matched to a gene: 20. Germline-derived CDR1 and CDR2 are ENHRY and SYGVKD. Libraries were prepared by immunoSEQ multiplex PCR; TCRdb keeps only in-frame clonotypes and omits some of them. This table holds over 150,000 clones, roughly 86% found once. The clonotype comes from a man in his sixties with COVID-19, enrolled during active disease. Specimen: peripheral blood. The genes are TRBV10-3 and TRBJ1-1, with 11 bases aligning to TRBD1. The DNA of the CDR3 is TGTGCCATCAGTGATCCTAGGGGTATTGGACAGGGGGCGTCAGTCGCTTTCTTT. Translation: CAISDPRGIGQGASVAFF.